The source of this T cell receptor (beta chain) is a study of T cell responses to AZD1222 COVID-19 vaccine. Points from the study as a whole: Spike-specific TCR breadth and depth were elevated following two AZD1222 doses. Spike-wide coverage was observed for vaccine-associated CD4 TCRs, with dominant responses at 160-218 and 743-854.

Clones were sequenced by immunoSEQ multiplex PCR, and TCRdb holds only the in-frame ones, with some missing. Of approximately 43,000 clones in the sample, about 87% were seen once. As concerns this clone: As yet, its antigen is unknown.

V lost 1 base and J 5 bases, leaving 8 bases between the germline ends. Per the germline V gene, CDR1 is LGHNA and CDR2 is YNFKEQ. The CDR3 consists of 13 residues. The genes are TRBV4-2 and TRBJ1-1, with no clear D. The sample here was peripheral blood, taken 28 days after the second AZD1222 dose. This clonotype was obtained from an adult who received the AZD1222 COVID-19 vaccine. The CDR3 loop reads CASSQVPGTEAFF. The CDR3 bases are TGTGCCAGCAGCCAAGTTCCGGGAACTGAAGCTTTCTTT.